This TCR beta chain was captured by sequencing in a study of human versus mouse CDR3 diversity and MHC coevolution (dated by TCRdb to the late 2010s). Study-wide context: According to reports, the immunoSEQ assay can detect one in 200,000 T cells and keeps multiplex PCR amplification bias to a minimum. Across mouse and human samples, each sample had between about 5.5 x 10^6 and 1.6 x 10^7 valid reads. Human naive CD4 T cell repertoires were used as a reference for TCR selection on multiple MHC II alleles and were compared with human-TCR-locus transgenic mice carrying single MHC II. The human cohort comprised three healthy volunteer blood donors, one aged 30 to 40, one aged 40 to 50 and one aged 60 to 70 at collection. What the work shows at the level of the full study, not this receptor alone: The largest TCR beta repertoire according to iCHAO1 estimates belonged to humans, at 1.5 million to 2 million clonotypes, a result attributed likely to selection by multiple MHC II molecules. Among all compared groups, most of the three human donors had the lowest clonal inequality scores. Because human T cells were selected on six MHC II alleles, repertoire diversity in humans and mice was not considered directly comparable. On average, humans had more CDR3 deletions and insertions than mice, indicating greater exonuclease and TdT activity.

The QIAGEN blood and tissue kit was used to extract genomic DNA from sorted cells, and the DNA was quantified on a NanoDrop 1000. Using multiplex PCR of genomic DNA, the immunoSEQ platform deep sequenced and quantified the TCR alpha and beta chains. Per the source publication's procedure: IMGT gene and region definitions were used for annotation of the TCR sequences. Out-of-frame rearrangements were used as a proxy for the preselection repertoire and compared with in-frame clonotypes. Repertoire size was estimated with the iCHAO1 estimator supplied with the immunoSEQ platform. A Gini index based on the Lorenz curve was applied to in-frame amino acid clonotypes to measure clonal inequality. The intersect function in the R package tcR was used to count shared clonotypes, while the Jaccard index served to score similarity. Principal component analysis of V, J and V-J usage frequencies was run with the R prcomp function without normalization. TCRdb mirrors the immuneACCESS table, restricted to in-frame sequences. Some clones are absent from its copies; in checked studies, under half trace to an unresolved V gene, and the reason for the others is unknown. V and J calls and clone size are copied from that table; D and trimming were computed from the DNA. The sample table holds tens of thousands of clones, of which roughly 93% were seen once. The ten largest clonotypes hold approximately 20% of the sample.

About this clone: The antigen it recognizes is unknown. It has no much larger one-base neighbor in the sample; base qualities were not kept.

Naive CD4 T cells, defined as CD45RO-negative and CD62L-positive, were isolated from PBMCs by fluorescence-activated cell sorting. Approximately 50 ml of fresh peripheral blood was collected from each donor, and PBMCs were isolated by Ficoll density centrifugation. Cells were sorted on a FACSAria III instrument, and every sample had a purity above 90%. Trimmed from V: 10 bases; trimmed from J: 6 bases; junction bases lacking a gene match: 8. The germline V gene (reference sequence) yields MNHEY for CDR1 and SMNVEV for CDR2. Taken from cysteine to phenylalanine, the CDR3 has 13 residues. Just the 39-base CDR3 DNA is kept, in frame starting at base 1.

The source material was naive CD4+ T cells from blood. Read against the paper, the sample's cell subset or site label means: CD45RO-negative CD62L-positive naive CD4 T cells. This sequence was found in a person in their 60s in good health. This receptor chain uses TRBV27 and TRBJ2-7; TRBD2 aligns with 11 central bases. The DNA sequence is TGTGCCACCACTACTAGCGGGAGAGGCGAGCAGTACTTC. This yields the protein CATTTSGRGEQYF.